This T cell receptor (beta chain) was captured in a study of blood T cell repertoires in COVID-19. At the level of the study: Both acute and convalescent COVID-19 samples were obtained from the United States, Italy and Spain. Sample material is recorded as cDNA or gDNA derived from T cells, B-cell-depleted T cells, or PBMCs.

The study recruited people aged roughly 18 to 100 years across roughly 25 US areas. In the study's own analysis: Estimates of nucleated cell counts were drawn from the amplification of reference gene primers. Only in-frame clones appear in the TCRdb table, and some are missing; sequencing was by immunoSEQ multiplex PCR. D and trimming come from the DNA, and the V and J calls and clone size come from that table. The sample lists about 140,000 clones; around 79% were seen once. Sequencing was carried out using PBMCs or T cells enriched from blood (not recorded which). The source of this sequence is a woman in her fifties or sixties who had recovered from COVID-19.

CDR3 loop: CASSPAGDRGRPRNPNYGYTF. As DNA, the CDR3 is TGTGCCAGCAGCCCCGCGGGGGACAGGGGGCGCCCTCGAAACCCTAACTATGGCTACACCTTC. The V gene is TRBV28, the J gene TRBJ1-2; 12 nucleotides match TRBD1. The germline V gene has CDR1 MDHEN and CDR2 SYDVKM. This CDR3 region has 21 residues. With V trimmed by 6 bases and J by 0 bases, 20 bases remained unmatched.